This T cell receptor (beta chain) came from a study of PD-1 blockade in classical Hodgkin lymphoma. Overall study findings and caveats: Lower baseline TCR diversity marked trial partial responders and progressors. TCR diversity at baseline was reported to be reduced in newly diagnosed patients relative to healthy donors.

This clone has only a few counts. Its antigen is still unknown. Measured with immunoSEQ multiplex PCR; TCRdb has only the in-frame clones, and not every one. The table includes around 66,000 clones, over 70% detected once. Every patient was affected by relapse after autologous stem cell transplantation, while exposure to brentuximab vedotin was not uniform. Patients reached a best response of complete response, partial response or progressive disease. The CDR3 is made up of 15 amino acids. CDR1 and CDR2 (germline): SQVTM, ANQGSEA. V lost 5 bases and J 0 bases, leaving 17 bases between the germline ends.

The specimen was peripheral blood mononuclear cells (PBMCs), collected before the second cycle of nivolumab. The clonotype originates from a human donor with classical Hodgkin lymphoma. The chain uses TRBV29-1 and TRBJ2-7; D gene unclear. CDR3 loop: CSVQKTALSSYEQYF. In DNA form, the CDR3 reads TGCAGCGTTCAAAAGACTGCCCTGAGCTCCTACGAGCAGTACTTC.